The present entry profiles one TCR beta chain with its context. Its specific antigen is unknown. Base quality data are lacking; no much larger clone is found one base away. Each collaborating institution followed its own protocols to collect whole blood in K2EDTA tubes. For TCRbeta analysis, collaborators shipped samples in one of three forms: frozen whole blood, isolated PBMCs, or DNA extracted from either of those sample types. This sample stems from a study of blood T cell repertoires in COVID-19 (dated by TCRdb to 2018 to 2020). For context, the study as a whole: Samples from collaborators originated in the United States, Italy and Spain and spanned both the acute and convalescent phases of COVID-19. Samples came from the ongoing ImmuneRACE study (first 160 participants) plus 1,254 subjects from 6 global collaborators. The prospective study material was composed of cDNA or gDNA derived from T cells, B-cell-depleted T cells, or PBMCs. Nearly every sample came with metadata listing a de-identified subject ID, COVID-19 status, age in years and sex. The repertoires were released in a freely available public database meant as a resource for research on the immune response to SARS-CoV-2. Where available, HLA class I and class II types were obtained from metadata supplied by the sample provider rather than from assay-based typing. The dataset comprised deeply sampled blood TCRbeta repertoires from subjects exposed to, actively infected with, or recovered from COVID-19.

From the cysteine up to the phenylalanine, the CDR3 has a length of 14 residues. Only the CDR3 DNA stays, 42 bases, in frame from base 1. The V and J ends are trimmed by 4 bases and 2 bases, leaving 12 bases between them. According to the germline V gene, CDR1 reads SGDLS and CDR2 reads YYNGEE. The immunoSEQ Assay, a bias-controlled multiplex PCR, was used to amplify TCRbeta CDR3 regions from genomic DNA. In the source study's methods: The number of nucleated cells in each sample was estimated from the amplification of reference gene primers within the assay. Sequence reads were collapsed and filtered to measure the absolute abundance of every unique TCRbeta CDR3 rearrangement. For each sample, productive Simpson clonality was calculated as the square root of Simpson's diversity index across productive rearrangements. TCRdb's version of the immuneACCESS table is confined to in-frame rearrangements and falls short of the full clone set. An unresolved V gene accounts for under half of the shortfall where checked; the remainder is of unknown origin. Clonal size and the V and J genes are those of that table, whereas D and trimming came from the DNA. In this sample the table shows about 73,000 clones, approximately 82% of which occur a single time. The ten most abundant clones make up around 5% of the sample.

What the authors observed across the whole study: The quantity of clinical and demographic metadata differed by source and by participant and was supplied without curation.

Sequencing was carried out using peripheral blood. The chain was built from TRBV9 and TRBJ1-2; the D gene is perhaps TRBD1, on 6 matching bases. This TCR was sampled from a man aged 45-60 years with active COVID-19. The CDR3 in this case is CASSTRGTNYGYTF. The DNA sequence is TGTGCCAGCAGCACGAGGGGGACGAACTATGGCTACACCTTC. The full variable domain, completed from the reference TRBV9 and TRBJ1-2 proteins outside the CDR3, reads DSGVTQTPKHLITATGQRVTLRCSPRSGDLSVYWYQQSLDQGLQFLIQYYNGEERAKGNILERFSAQQFPDLHSELNLSSLELGDSALYFCASSTRGTNYGYTFGSGTRLTVV.